The clone carrying this T cell receptor (beta chain) was observed a handful of times. As yet, its antigen is unknown. The V gene lost 2 bases and the J gene lost 3 bases, with 12 bases spanning the gap. Germline V gene sequence: CDR1 MNHNY, CDR2 SVGAGI (reference sequence). This CDR3 spans 15 amino acids. The data belong to a study of blood T cells in healthy people across ages. Study observations and caveats: Diversity of TCR beta per million T cells declined in a roughly linear way with age.

Combining a sample-barcoded 5' primer with a J-beta primer mix, a second PCR ran for 7 to 11 cycles. TCRdb independently ran MiXCR on the 5' RACE reads; one entry per CDR3 protein. This table has under 800,000 distinct CDR3 sequences, under 25% appearing once. Input material: blood. This sequence was found in a man aged 65 to 79 in good health. The rearrangement joins TRBV6-6 to TRBJ2-3; a weak D match, TRBD1 (6 bases). The CDR3 coding sequence is TGTGCCAGCAGTTACATGGGGGCGCGGACAGATACGCAGTATTTT. Protein: CASSYMGARTDTQYF.